A selection of T cell receptor beta chains follows, all from one sample in a study of a mutant IDH1 vaccine in newly diagnosed glioma. TCRdb's table, derived via immunoSEQ multiplex PCR, lists solely in-frame clones and lacks some. The sample lists some 87,000 clones; around 80% were seen once. The sequencing here drew on PBMCs, taken from a glioma patient treated with radiotherapy, temozolomide or both. These receptor sequences come from a man in his forties with glioma. The CDR3 runs from the conserved cysteine through the conserved F or W. A D gene is named only where the DNA matches it firmly. Clone size is not always given. Where it is, it says once, few, many or a class for expanded clones.

V	size	J	D	DNA	CDR3
TRBV4-3	NA	TRBJ1-4	NA	TGCGCCAGCAGCCAAGATCTCCCAGGCGCAGGTGAAAAACTGTTTTTT	CASSQDLPGAGEKLFF
TRBV9	NA	TRBJ1-1	TRBD1	TGTGCCAGCAGCTCCGGGGTAGGGGGCGCGTTTTACACTGAAGCTTTCTTT	CASSSGVGGAFYTEAFF
TRBV7-2	once	TRBJ1-6	NA	TGTGCCAGCAGCTCACCGGGACGGAAAGATTCACCCCTCCACTTT	CASSSPGRKDSPLHF
TRBV29-1	NA	TRBJ2-2	NA	TGCAGCGTTGGCAGCCAGAGGAACACCGGGGAGCTGTTTTTT	CSVGSQRNTGELFF
TRBV18	NA	TRBJ2-7	TRBD1	TGTGCCAGCTCACCAGCTGGACAGGGGGTACCCTACGAGCAGTACTTC	CASSPAGQGVPYEQYF
TRBV11-3	NA	TRBJ2-5	NA	TGTGCCAGCAGCTGGGATAGCGCCACGGAGACCCAGTACTTC	CASSWDSATETQYF
TRBV28	NA	TRBJ2-7	TRBD1	TGTGCCAGCAGTCGGACAGGGGGATCCTACGAGCAGTACTTC	CASSRTGGSYEQYF
TRBV7-9	NA	TRBJ1-4	NA	TGTGCCAGCAGGTTCGGGGAAAAACTGTTTTTT	CASRFGEKLFF
TRBV7-2	many	TRBJ1-5	NA	TGTGCCAGCAGCCACGGAGGCAATCAGCCCCAGCATTTT	CASSHGGNQPQHF
TRBV15	NA	TRBJ2-3	NA	TGTGCCACCAGCGGGTCGGATCATAGCACAGATACGCAGTATTTT	CATSGSDHSTDTQYF
TRBV7-9	NA	TRBJ2-7	NA	TGTGCCAGCAGCCATAGACGGAATCCCTACGAGCAGTACTTC	CASSHRRNPYEQYF
TRBV5-4	NA	TRBJ1-2	NA	TGTGCCACCTGGGGGGCATCTAACTATGGCTACACCTTC	CATWGASNYGYTF
TRBV4-3	once	TRBJ2-1	TRBD2	TGCGCCAGCAGCCAGGGGGCTAGCGGGCCTATCCGAGAGCAGTTCTTC	CASSQGASGPIREQFF
TRBV18	once	TRBJ2-1	NA	TGTGCCAGCTCACCTTTGGGGTCTAGAGAGCAGTTCTTC	CASSPLGSREQFF
TRBV5-1	NA	TRBJ2-1	TRBD2	TGCGCCAGCAGCCCCGCTAGCGGGGGACGTTACAATGAGCAGTTCTTC	CASSPASGGRYNEQFF
TRBV7-7	NA	TRBJ2-7	NA	TGTGCTAGCAGCTTACAGGGTGGGGAGCAGTACTTC	CASSLQGGEQYF
TRBV5-4	NA	TRBJ1-3	TRBD1	TGTGCCAGCAGCCGGGACAGCTCTGGAAACACCATATATTTT	CASSRDSSGNTIYF
TRBV29-1	few	TRBJ1-1	NA	TGCAGCGTTGAAGGTAGGTTGAACACTGAAGCTTTCTTT	CSVEGRLNTEAFF
TRBV5-4	NA	TRBJ1-1	TRBD1	TGTGCCAGCAGCGCGGGGGACAGGGGGAGGGCTGAAGCTTTCTTT	CASSAGDRGRAEAFF
TRBV9	NA	TRBJ2-1	TRBD2	TGTGCCAGCAGCGGAGAACTAGCGGGAGGGAATGAGCAGTTCTTC	CASSGELAGGNEQFF
TRBV5-4	few	TRBJ2-3	NA	TGTGCCAGCAGCCTGGCCCCCTCCTCTAGCACAGATACGCAGTATTTT	CASSLAPSSSTDTQYF
TRBV25-1	NA	TRBJ1-6	NA	TGTGCCAGCAGTGAAAGGGCCGGCCCCACAAATTCGGCCCTCCACTTT	CASSERAGPTNSALHF
TRBV4-1	once	TRBJ2-7	TRBD2	TGCGCCAGCAGCCAAGAGGGGGGACTAGCGGGGTACGAGCAGTACTTC	CASSQEGGLAGYEQYF
TRBV9	NA	TRBJ2-3	TRBD2	TGTGCCAGCGCAGACGCAACCGGGACTAGCGTCATAGATACGCAGTATTTT	CASADATGTSVIDTQYF
TRBV6-1	few	TRBJ2-7	TRBD1	TGTGCCAGCGAACGTGTGAGACAGGGGATGTCCGAGCAGTACTTC	CASERVRQGMSEQYF
TRBV18	NA	TRBJ1-5	TRBD1	TGTGCCAGCTCACCGCGGGACAGGGTAAATCAGCCCCAGCATTTT	CASSPRDRVNQPQHF
TRBV11-2	NA	TRBJ2-1	NA	TGTGCCAGCAGCTTAGAGGGTCCGGGCGACAATGAGCAGTTCTTC	CASSLEGPGDNEQFF
TRBV7-2	NA	TRBJ1-2	NA	TGTGCCAGCAGCTTATTTGTCAGCAACTACACCTTC	CASSLFVSNYTF